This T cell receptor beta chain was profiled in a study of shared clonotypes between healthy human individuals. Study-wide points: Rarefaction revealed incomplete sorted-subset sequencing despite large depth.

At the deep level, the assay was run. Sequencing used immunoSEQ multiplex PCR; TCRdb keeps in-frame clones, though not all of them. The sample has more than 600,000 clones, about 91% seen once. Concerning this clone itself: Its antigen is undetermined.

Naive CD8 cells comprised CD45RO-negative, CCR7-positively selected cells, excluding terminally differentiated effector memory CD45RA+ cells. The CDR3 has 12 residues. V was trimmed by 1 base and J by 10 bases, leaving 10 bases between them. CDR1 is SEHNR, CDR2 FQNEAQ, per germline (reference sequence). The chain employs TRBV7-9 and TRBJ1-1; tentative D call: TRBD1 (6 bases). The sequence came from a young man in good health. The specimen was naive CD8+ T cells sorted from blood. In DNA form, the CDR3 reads TGTGCCAGCAGCTTAGGGGGGGCCGGAGCTTTCTTT. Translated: CASSLGGAGAFF.